The clone carrying this TCR beta chain showed up just a few times. No antigen is known for it. The CDR3 extends over 15 amino acids. V lost 6 bases to trimming and J lost 3 bases; unmatched junction nucleotides: 6. Germline loops: CDR1 MDHEN, CDR2 SYDVKM. Adult donors, all healthy and HIV-negative, had no recent acute infections or vaccinations. The data stem from a study of shared clonotypes between healthy human individuals. Sequencing was performed with immunoSEQ multiplex PCR; in TCRdb, only in-frame clones are kept and a portion is missing. The top ten hold about 0.38% of the sample, which has some 2,500,000 clones, more than 85% seen once. General study points: Estimated clonotype richness was generally higher in naive than memory subsets. Some naive CD4 clonotypes, around 5%, turned up in common across several donors. Expectations were that clonotype sharing among donors would be affected by sequencing depth.

Material: naive CD4+ T cells from PBMCs. This sample's subset: CD45RA+ positively selected. This TCR was recovered from a man in his late teens or twenties in good health. Some clones in this sample may be carry-over from other donors' samples. The chain employs TRBV28 and TRBJ1-5; 9 bases line up with TRBD1. The CDR3 loop reads CASSLGQGINQPQHF. CDR3 in DNA: TGTGCCAGCAGCCTGGGACAGGGAATCAATCAGCCCCAGCATTTT.